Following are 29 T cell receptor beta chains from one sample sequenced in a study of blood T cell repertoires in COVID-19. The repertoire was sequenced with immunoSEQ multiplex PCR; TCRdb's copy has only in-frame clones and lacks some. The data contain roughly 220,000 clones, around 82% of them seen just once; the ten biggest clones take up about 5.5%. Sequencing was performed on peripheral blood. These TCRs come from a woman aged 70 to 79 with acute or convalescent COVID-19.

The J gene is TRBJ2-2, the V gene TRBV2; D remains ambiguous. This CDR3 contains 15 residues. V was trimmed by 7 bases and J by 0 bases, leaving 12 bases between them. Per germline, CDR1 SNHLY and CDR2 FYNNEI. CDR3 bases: TGTGCCAGCACCTCTGACACACCGAACACCGGGGAGCTGTTTTTT. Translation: CASTSDTPNTGELFF.

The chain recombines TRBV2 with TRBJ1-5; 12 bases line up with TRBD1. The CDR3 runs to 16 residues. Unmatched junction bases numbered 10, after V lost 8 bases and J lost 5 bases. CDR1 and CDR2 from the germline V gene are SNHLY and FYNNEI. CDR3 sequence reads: CASHGDRGLSYQPQHF. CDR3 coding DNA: TGTGCCAGCCATGGGGACAGGGGGCTGTCATATCAGCCCCAGCATTTT.

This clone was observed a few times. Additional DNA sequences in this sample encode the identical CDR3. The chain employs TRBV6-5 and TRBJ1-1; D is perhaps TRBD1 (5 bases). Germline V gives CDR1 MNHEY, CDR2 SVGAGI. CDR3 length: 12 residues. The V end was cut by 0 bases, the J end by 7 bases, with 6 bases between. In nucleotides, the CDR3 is TGTGCCAGCAGTTACTCTCAGGGTGAAGCTTTCTTT. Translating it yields CASSYSQGEAFF.

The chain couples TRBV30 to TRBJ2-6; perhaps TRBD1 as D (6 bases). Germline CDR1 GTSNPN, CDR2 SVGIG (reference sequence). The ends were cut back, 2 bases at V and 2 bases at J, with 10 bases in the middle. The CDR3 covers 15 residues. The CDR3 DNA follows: TGTGCCTGGAGTAAACAGGGAACTGGGGCCAACGTCCTGACTTTC. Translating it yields CAWSKQGTGANVLTF.

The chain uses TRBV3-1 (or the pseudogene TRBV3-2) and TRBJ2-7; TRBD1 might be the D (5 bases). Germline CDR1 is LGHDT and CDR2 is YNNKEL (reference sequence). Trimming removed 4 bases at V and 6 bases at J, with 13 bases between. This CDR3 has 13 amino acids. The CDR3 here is CASSLPRQGEQYF. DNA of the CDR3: TGTGCCAGCAGCCTGCCTCGGCAGGGCGAGCAGTACTTC.

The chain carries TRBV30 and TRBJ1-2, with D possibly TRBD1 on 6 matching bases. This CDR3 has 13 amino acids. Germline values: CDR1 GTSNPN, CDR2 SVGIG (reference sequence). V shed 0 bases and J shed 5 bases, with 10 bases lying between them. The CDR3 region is CAWSVRTDYGYTF. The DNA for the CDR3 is TGTGCCTGGAGTGTACGGACAGATTATGGCTACACCTTC. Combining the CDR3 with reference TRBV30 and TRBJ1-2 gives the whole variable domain SQTIHQWPATLVQPVGSPLSLECTVEGTSNPNLYWYRQAAGRGLQLLFYSVGIGQISSEVPQNLSASRPQDRQFILSSKKLLLSDSGFYLCAWSVRTDYGYTFGSGTRLTVV.

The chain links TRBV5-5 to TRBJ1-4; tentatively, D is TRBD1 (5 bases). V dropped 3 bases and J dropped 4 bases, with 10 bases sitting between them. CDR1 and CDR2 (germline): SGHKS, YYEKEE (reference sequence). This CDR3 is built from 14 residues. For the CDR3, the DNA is TGTGCCAGCAGCTACAGACAGCTTAATGAAAAACTGTTTTTT. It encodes CASSYRQLNEKLFF.

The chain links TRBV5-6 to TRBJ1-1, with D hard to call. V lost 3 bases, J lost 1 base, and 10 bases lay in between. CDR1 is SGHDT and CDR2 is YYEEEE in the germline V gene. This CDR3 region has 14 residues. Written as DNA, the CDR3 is TGTGCCAGCAGCTACCAGGCCGGGAACACTGAAGCTTTCTTT. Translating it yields CASSYQAGNTEAFF.

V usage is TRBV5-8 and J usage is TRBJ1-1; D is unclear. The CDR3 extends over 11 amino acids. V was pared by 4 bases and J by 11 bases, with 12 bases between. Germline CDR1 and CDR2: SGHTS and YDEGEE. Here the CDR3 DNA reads TGTGCCAGCAGCGACTTGGAACGGGCTTTCTTT. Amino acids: CASSDLERAFF.

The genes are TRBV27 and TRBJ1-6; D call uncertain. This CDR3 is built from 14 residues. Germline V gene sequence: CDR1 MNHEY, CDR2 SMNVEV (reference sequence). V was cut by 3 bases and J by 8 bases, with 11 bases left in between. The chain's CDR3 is CASSLWESHSPLHF. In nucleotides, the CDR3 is TGTGCCAGCAGTTTGTGGGAGTCTCATTCACCCCTCCACTTT.

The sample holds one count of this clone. CDR3 nucleotides: TGTGCCAGTAGTCCTCAGGGGGCCGGGGAGCTGTTTTTT. The encoded protein is CASSPQGAGELFF. V and J are TRBV19 and TRBJ2-2, with 7 bases fitting TRBD1. From germline, CDR1 is LNHDA and CDR2 SQIVND (reference sequence). Unmatched junction bases numbered 3, after V lost 5 bases and J lost 6 bases. This CDR3 comprises 13 residues.

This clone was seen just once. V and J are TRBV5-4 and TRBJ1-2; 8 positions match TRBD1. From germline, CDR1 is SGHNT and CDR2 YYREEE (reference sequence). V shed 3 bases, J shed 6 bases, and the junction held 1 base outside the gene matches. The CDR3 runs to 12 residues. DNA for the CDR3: TGTGCCAGCAGCTCGGGACAGGATGGCTACACCTTC. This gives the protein CASSSGQDGYTF.

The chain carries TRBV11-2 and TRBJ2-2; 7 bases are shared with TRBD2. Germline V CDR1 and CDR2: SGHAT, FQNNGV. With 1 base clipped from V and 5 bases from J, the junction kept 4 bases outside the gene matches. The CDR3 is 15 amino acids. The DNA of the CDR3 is TGTGCCAGCAGCTTAGGCGGGAGAGGGACCGGGGAGCTGTTTTTT. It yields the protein CASSLGGRGTGELFF.

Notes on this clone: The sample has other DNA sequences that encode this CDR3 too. The CDR3: CASSRTSGTYNEQFF. The CDR3 DNA is TGCGCCAGCAGCCGGACTAGCGGAACCTACAATGAGCAGTTCTTC. The chain employs TRBV5-1 and TRBJ2-1, with 10 bases matching TRBD2. V was pared by 4 bases and J by 2 bases, with 3 bases of the junction left unmatched. The CDR3 consists of 15 residues. CDR1 is SGHRS, CDR2 YFSETQ, per germline.

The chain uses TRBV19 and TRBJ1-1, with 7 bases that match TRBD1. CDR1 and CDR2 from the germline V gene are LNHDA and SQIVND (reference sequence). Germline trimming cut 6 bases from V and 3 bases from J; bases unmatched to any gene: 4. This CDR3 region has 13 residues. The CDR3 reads CASSSQGHTEAFF. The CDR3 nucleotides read TGTGCCAGTAGCTCACAGGGGCACACTGAAGCTTTCTTT.

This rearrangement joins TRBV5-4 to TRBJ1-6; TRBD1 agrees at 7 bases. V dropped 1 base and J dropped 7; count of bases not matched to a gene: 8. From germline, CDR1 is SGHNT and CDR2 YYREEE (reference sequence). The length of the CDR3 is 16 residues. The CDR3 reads CASSLNPGQTNSPLHF. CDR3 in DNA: TGTGCCAGCAGCTTGAACCCGGGACAGACGAATTCACCCCTCCACTTT.

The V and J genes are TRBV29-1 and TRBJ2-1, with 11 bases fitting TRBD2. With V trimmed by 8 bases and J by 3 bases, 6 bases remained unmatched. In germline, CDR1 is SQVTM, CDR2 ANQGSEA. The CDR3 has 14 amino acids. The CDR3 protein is CSCSGRADYNEQFF. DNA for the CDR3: TGCAGCTGTAGCGGGAGGGCTGACTACAATGAGCAGTTCTTC.

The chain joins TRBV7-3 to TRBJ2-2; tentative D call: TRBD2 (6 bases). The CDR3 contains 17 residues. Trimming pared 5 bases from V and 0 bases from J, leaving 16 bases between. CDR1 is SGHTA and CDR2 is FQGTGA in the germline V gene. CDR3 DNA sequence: TGTGCCAGCAGCCCGGGGACTCGTCCTTCGAACACCGGGGAGCTGTTTTTT. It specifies CASSPGTRPSNTGELFF.

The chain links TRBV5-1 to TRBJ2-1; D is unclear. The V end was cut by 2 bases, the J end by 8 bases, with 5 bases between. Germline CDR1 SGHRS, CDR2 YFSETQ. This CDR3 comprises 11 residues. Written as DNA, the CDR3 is TGCGCCAGCAGCTTAATAGATGAGCAGTTCTTC. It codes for CASSLIDEQFF.

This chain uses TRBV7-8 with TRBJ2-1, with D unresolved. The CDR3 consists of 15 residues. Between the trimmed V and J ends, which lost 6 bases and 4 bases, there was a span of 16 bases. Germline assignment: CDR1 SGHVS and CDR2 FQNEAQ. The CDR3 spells CASSLQLVSYNEQFF. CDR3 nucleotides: TGTGCCAGCAGTCTCCAGTTGGTTTCGTACAATGAGCAGTTCTTC.

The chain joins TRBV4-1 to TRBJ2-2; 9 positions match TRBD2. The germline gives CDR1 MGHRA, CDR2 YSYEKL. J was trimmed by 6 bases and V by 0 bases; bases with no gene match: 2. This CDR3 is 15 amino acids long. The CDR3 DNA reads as TGCGCCAGCAGCCAAGATCGGACTAGCGCCGGGGAGCTGTTTTTT. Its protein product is CASSQDRTSAGELFF.

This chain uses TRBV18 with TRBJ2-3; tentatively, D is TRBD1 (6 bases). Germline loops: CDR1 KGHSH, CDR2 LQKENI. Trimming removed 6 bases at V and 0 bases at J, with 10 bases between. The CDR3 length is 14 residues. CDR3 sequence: CASSPDRSTDTQYF. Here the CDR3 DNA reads TGTGCCAGCTCGCCGGACAGAAGCACAGATACGCAGTATTTT.

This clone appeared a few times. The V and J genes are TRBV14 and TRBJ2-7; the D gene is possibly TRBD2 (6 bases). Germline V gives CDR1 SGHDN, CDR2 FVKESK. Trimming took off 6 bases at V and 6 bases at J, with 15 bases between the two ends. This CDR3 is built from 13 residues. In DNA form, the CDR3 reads TGTGCCAGCAGGGCATCTCTAGCGTCCGAGCAGTACTTC. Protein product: CASRASLASEQYF.

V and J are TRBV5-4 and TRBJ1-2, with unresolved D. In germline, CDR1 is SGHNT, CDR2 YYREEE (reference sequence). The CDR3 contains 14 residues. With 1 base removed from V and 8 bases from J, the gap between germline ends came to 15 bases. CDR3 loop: CASSLIALGEGYTF. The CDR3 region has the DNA TGTGCCAGCAGCTTGATTGCCCTAGGAGAGGGCTACACCTTC.

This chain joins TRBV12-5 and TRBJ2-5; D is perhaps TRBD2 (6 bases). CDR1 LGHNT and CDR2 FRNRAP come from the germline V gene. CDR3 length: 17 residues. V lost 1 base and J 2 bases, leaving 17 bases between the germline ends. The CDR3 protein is CASGLAGPGGAQETQYF. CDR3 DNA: TGTGCTAGTGGTTTGGCCGGCCCAGGAGGGGCGCAAGAGACCCAGTACTTC.

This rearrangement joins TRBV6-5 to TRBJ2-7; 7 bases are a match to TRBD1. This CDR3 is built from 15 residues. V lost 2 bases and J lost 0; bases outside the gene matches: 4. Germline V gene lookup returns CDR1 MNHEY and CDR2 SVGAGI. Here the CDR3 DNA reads TGTGCCAGCAGTTACGCCCGGGACAGCTCCTACGAGCAGTACTTC. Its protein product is CASSYARDSSYEQYF.

DNA for the CDR3: TGCGCCAGCAGTGAGTCCAGGGTAAATGAAAAACTGTTTTTT. Protein sequence: CASSESRVNEKLFF. This chain uses TRBV10-2 with TRBJ1-4, with a weak D call TRBD1 (5 bases). CDR1 and CDR2 from the germline V gene are WSHSY and SAAADI. Trimming cost V 0 bases and J 5 bases, with 7 bases left between them. The CDR3 runs 14 residues.

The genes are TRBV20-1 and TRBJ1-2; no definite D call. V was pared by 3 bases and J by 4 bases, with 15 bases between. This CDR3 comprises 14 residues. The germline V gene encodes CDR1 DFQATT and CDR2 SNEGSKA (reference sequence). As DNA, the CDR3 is TGCAGTGCTAGTCAATACGAGGGTGGCTATGGCTACACCTTC. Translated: CSASQYEGGYGYTF.

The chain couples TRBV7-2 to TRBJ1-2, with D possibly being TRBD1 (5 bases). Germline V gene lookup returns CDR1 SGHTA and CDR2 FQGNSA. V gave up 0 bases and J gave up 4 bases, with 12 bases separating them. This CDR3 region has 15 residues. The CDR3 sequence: CASSLATGLGYGYTF. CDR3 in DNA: TGTGCCAGCAGCTTAGCTACAGGCCTAGGCTATGGCTACACCTTC.